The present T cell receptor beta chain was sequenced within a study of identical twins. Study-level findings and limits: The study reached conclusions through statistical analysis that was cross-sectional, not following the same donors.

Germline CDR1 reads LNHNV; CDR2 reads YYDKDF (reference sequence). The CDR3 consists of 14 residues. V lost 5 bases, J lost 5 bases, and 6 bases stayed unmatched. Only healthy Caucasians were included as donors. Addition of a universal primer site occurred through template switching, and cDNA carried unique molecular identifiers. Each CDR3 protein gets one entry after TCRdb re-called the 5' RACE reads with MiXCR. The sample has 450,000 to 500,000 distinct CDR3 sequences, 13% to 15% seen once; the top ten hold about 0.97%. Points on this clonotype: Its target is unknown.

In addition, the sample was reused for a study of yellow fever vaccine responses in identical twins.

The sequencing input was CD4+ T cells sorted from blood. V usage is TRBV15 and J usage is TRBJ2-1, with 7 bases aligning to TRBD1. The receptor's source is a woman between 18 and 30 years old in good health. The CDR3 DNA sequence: TGTGCCACCAGCCCCGGGACAGTTAACAATGAGCAGTTCTTC. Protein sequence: CATSPGTVNNEQFF.